This T cell receptor beta chain originates from a study of control samples from healthy donors and cancer patients. Trimming took 5 bases from V and 2 from J; bases not matched to a gene: 9. The CDR3 is 16 amino acids. In germline, CDR1 is SGHTA, CDR2 FQGNSA. Here immunoSEQ multiplex PCR was the method, and the copy in TCRdb shows in-frame clones only, minus some. The data show about 160,000 clones, 80% to 95% seen once. This receptor was obtained from a young man in good health. This chain joins TRBV7-2 and TRBJ1-5; 7 nucleotides line up with TRBD1. Sequenced: blood. CDR3 sequence (DNA): TGTGCCAGCAGCCTGCGGACAGGACAAGGCAATCAGCCCCAGCATTTT. This gives the protein CASSLRTGQGNQPQHF.